One and the same sample provided the 3 T cell receptor beta chains below, sequenced in a study of PD-1 blockade in mismatch repair-deficient tumors. Repertoires were generated with immunoSEQ multiplex PCR, while TCRdb's copy carries only in-frame clones and drops some. The table has 120,000 or so clones, 86% seen once. The source was peripheral blood, collected 44 weeks after starting pembrolizumab. Receptor source: an adult with mismatch repair-deficient cancer.

The CDR3 sequence: CASGSGGGDTQYF. Written as DNA, the CDR3 is TGCGCCAGCGGATCAGGGGGAGGGGATACGCAGTATTTT. The chain combines TRBV5-1 with TRBJ2-3; D is tentatively TRBD1 or TRBD2 (7 bases each). Germline lookup yields CDR1 SGHRS and CDR2 YFSETQ. The germline V and J ends were trimmed by 7 bases and 6 bases, with 15 bases remaining between them. The CDR3 covers 13 residues.

V gene TRBV5-1 combines with J gene TRBJ2-2; D gene ambiguous. Germline V CDR1 and CDR2: SGHRS, YFSETQ. The CDR3 is 13 amino acids. Trimming removed 0 bases at V and 6 bases at J, with 6 bases between. The CDR3 loop is CASSLEWAGELFF. In nucleotides, the CDR3 is TGCGCCAGCAGCTTGGAGTGGGCCGGGGAGCTGTTTTTT.

This chain joins TRBV28 and TRBJ2-7; TRBD2 matches 13 bases. This CDR3 spans 17 amino acids. The germline CDR1 and CDR2 sequences are MDHEN and SYDVKM. V trimming: 4 bases; J trimming: 6 bases; junction bases outside the gene matches: 12. CDR3 region: CASSWGIRTSGSTEQYF. In DNA form, the CDR3 reads TGTGCCAGCAGTTGGGGGATTAGGACTAGCGGGAGTACCGAGCAGTACTTC.